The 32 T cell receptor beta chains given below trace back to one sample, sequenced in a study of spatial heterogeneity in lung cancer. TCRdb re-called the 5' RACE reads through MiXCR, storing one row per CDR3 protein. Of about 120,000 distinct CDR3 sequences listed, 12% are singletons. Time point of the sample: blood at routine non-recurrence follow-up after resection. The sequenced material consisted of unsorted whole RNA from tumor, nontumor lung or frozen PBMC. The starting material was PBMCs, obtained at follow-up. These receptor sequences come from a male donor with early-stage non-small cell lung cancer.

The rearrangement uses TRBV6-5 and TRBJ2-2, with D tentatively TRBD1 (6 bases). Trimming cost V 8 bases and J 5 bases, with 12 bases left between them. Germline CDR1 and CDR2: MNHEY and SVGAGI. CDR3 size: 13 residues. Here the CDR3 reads CASLLQGTGELFF. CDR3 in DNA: TGTGCCAGCTTACTACAGGGTACCGGGGAGCTGTTTTTT.

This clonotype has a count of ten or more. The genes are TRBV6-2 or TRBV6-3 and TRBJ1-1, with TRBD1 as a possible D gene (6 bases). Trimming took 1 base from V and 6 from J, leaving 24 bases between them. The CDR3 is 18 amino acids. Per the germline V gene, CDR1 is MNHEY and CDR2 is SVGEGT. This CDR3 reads CASSYFTLGGQPVAEAFF. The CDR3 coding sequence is TGTGCCAGCAGTTACTTTACCTTGGGTGGACAGCCTGTGGCTGAAGCTTTCTTT.

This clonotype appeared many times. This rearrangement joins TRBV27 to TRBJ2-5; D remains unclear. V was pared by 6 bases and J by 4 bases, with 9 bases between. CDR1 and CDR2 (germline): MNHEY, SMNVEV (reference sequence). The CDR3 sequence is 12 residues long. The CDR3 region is CASSVNGETQYF. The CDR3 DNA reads TGTGCCAGCAGCGTGAACGGAGAGACCCAGTACTTC.

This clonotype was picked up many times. CDR3 sequence: CSVRTGGDSEAFF. CDR3 nucleotides: TGCAGCGTTAGGACAGGGGGCGACTCTGAAGCTTTCTTT. V usage is TRBV29-1 and J usage is TRBJ1-1; 11 bases are shared with TRBD1. J gave up 6 bases and V 5 bases, and 5 bases lay outside the gene matches. This CDR3 region has 13 residues. CDR1 SQVTM and CDR2 ANQGSEA come from the germline V gene.

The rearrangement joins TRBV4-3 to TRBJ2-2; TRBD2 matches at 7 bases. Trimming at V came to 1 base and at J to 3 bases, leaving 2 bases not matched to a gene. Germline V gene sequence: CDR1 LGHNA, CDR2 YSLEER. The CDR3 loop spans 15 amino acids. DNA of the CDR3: TGCGCCAGCAGCCAAGGGCTAGCGGACACCGGGGAGCTGTTTTTT. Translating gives CASSQGLADTGELFF.

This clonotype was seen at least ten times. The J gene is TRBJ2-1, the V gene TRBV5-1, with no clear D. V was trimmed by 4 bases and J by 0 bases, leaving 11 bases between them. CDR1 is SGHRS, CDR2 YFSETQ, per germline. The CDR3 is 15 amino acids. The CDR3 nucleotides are TGCGCCAGCAGCCCTTACATGGACTCCTACAATGAGCAGTTCTTC. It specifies CASSPYMDSYNEQFF. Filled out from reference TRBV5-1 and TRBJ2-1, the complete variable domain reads KAGVTQTPRYLIKTRGQQVTLSCSPISGHRSVSWYQQTPGQGLQFLFEYFSETQRNKGNFPGRFSGRQFSNSRSEMNVSTLELGDSALYLCASSPYMDSYNEQFFGPGTRLTVL.

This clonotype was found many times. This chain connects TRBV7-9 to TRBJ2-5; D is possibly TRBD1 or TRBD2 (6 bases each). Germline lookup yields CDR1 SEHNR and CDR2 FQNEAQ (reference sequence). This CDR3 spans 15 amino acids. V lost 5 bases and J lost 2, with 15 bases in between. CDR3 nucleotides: TGTGCCAGCAGCCTTCGACTAGACAGGCAAGAGACCCAGTACTTC. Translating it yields CASSLRLDRQETQYF.

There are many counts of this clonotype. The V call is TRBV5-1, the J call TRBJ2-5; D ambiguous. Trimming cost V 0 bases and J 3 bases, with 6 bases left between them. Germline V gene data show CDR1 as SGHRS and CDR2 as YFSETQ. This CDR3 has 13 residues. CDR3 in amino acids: CASSLDVEETQYF. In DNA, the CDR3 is TGCGCCAGCAGCTTGGATGTTGAAGAGACCCAGTACTTC. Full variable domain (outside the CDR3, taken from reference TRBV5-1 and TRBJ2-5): KAGVTQTPRYLIKTRGQQVTLSCSPISGHRSVSWYQQTPGQGLQFLFEYFSETQRNKGNFPGRFSGRQFSNSRSEMNVSTLELGDSALYLCASSLDVEETQYFGPGTRLLVL.

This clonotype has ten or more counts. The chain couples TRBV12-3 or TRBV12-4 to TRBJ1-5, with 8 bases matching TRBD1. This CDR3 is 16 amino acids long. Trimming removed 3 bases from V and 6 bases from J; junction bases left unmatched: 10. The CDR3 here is CASSFARQGKSQPQHF. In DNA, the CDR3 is TGTGCCAGCAGTTTTGCCCGACAGGGGAAGTCTCAGCCCCAGCATTTT.

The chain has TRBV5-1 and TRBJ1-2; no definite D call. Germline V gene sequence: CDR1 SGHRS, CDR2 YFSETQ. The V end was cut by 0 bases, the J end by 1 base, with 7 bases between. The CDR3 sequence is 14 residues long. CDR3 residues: CASSLAPFNYGYTF. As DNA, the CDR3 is TGCGCCAGCAGCTTGGCCCCTTTTAACTATGGCTACACCTTC.

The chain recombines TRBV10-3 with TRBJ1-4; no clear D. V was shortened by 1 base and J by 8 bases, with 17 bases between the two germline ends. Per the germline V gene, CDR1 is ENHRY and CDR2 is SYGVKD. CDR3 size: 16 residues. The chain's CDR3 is CAISEFEGDSREKLFF. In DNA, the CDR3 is TGTGCCATCAGTGAGTTCGAGGGAGATTCGCGAGAAAAACTGTTTTTT.

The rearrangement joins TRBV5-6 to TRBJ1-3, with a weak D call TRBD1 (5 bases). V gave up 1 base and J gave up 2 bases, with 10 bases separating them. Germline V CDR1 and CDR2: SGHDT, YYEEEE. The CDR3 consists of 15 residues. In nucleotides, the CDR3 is TGTGCCAGCAGCTTGCGGGGGTTAACTGGAAACACCATATATTTT. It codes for CASSLRGLTGNTIYF. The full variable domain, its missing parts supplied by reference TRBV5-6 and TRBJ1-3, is DAGVTQSPTHLIKTRGQQVTLRCSPKSGHDTVSWYQQALGQGPQFIFQYYEEEERQRGNFPDRFSGHQFPNYSSELNVNALLLGDSALYLCASSLRGLTGNTIYFGEGSWLTVV.

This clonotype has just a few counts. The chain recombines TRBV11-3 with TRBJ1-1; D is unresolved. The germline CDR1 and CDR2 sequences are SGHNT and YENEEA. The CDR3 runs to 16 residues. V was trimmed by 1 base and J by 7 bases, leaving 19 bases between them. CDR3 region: CASSLGGRRNGIEAFF. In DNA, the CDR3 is TGTGCCAGCAGCTTAGGAGGAAGACGGAATGGCATTGAAGCTTTCTTT.

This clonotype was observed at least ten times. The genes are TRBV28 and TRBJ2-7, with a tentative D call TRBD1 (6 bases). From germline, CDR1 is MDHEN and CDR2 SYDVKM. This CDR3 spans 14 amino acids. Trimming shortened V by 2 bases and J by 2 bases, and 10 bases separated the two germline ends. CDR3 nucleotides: TGTGCCAGCAGTTTAGGGGGCAGAACCTACGAGCAGTACTTC. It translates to CASSLGGRTYEQYF.

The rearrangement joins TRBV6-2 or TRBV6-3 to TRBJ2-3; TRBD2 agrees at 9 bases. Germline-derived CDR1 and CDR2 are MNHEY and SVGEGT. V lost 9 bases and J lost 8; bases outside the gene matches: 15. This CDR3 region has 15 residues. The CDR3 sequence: CARTGLAIHRGTQYF. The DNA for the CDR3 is TGTGCCAGGACGGGACTAGCCATCCACAGAGGTACGCAGTATTTT.

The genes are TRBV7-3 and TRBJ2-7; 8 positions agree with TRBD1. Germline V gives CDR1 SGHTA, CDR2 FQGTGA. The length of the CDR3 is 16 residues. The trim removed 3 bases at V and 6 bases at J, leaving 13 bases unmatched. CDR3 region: CASSLAGGAIQCEQYF. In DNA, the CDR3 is TGTGCCAGCAGCTTGGCAGGGGGCGCGATCCAATGCGAGCAGTACTTC. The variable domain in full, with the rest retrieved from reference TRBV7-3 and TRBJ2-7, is GAGVSQTPSNKVTEKGKYVELRCDPISGHTALYWYRQSLGQGPEFLIYFQGTGAADDSGLPNDRFFAVRPEGSVSTLKIQRTERGDSAVYLCASSLAGGAIQCEQYFGPGTRLTVT.

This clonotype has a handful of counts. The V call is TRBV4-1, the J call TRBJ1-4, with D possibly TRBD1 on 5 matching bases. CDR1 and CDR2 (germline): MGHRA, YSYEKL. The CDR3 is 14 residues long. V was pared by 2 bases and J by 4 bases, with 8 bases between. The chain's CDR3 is CASSQRDSNEKLFF. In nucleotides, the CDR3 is TGCGCCAGCAGCCAACGCGACAGTAATGAAAAACTGTTTTTT.

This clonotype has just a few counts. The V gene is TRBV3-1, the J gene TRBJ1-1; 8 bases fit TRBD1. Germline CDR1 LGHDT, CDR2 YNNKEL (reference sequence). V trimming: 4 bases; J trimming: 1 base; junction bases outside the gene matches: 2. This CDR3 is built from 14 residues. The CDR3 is CASSPTGANTEAFF. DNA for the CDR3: TGTGCCAGCAGCCCGACAGGGGCGAACACTGAAGCTTTCTTT.

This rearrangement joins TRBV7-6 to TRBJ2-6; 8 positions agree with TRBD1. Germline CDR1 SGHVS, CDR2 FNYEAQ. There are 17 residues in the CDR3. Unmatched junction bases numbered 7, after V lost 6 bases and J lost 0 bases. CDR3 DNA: TGTGCCAGCAGTTCAGACAGGGGCGGCTCTGGGGCCAACGTCCTGACTTTC. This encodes CASSSDRGGSGANVLTF.

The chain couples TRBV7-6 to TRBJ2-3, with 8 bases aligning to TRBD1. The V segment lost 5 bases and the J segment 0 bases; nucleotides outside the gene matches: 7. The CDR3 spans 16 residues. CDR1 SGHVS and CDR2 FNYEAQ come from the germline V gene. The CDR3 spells CASSEDRGHSTDTQYF. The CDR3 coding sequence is TGTGCCAGCAGCGAAGACAGGGGCCACAGCACAGATACGCAGTATTTT.

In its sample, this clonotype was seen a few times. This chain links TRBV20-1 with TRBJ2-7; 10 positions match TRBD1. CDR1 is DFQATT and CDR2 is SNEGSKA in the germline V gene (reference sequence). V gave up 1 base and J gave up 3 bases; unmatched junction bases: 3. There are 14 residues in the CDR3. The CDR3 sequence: CSARGGDRGYEQYF. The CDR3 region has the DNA TGCAGTGCTAGAGGCGGGGACAGGGGCTACGAGCAGTACTTC.

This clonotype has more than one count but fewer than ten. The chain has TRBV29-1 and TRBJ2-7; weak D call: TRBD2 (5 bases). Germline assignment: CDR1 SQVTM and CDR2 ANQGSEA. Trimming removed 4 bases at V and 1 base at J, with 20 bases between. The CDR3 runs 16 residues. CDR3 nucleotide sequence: TGCAGCGTTGGGTTAGGGCAGGAGGCCAATTCCTACGAGCAGTACTTC. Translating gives CSVGLGQEANSYEQYF.

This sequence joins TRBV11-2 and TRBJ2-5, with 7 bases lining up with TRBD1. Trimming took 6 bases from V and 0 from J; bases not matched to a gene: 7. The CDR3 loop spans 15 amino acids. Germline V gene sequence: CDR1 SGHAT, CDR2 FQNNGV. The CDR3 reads CASSPRGRYQETQYF. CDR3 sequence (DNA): TGTGCCAGCAGTCCAAGGGGGCGGTACCAAGAGACCCAGTACTTC.

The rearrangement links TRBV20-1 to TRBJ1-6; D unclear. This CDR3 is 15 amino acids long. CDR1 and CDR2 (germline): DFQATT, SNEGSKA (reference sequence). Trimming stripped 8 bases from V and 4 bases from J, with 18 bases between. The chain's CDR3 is CSFNPPGGYNSPLHF. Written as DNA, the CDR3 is TGCAGTTTCAACCCACCCGGCGGATATAATTCACCCCTCCACTTT.

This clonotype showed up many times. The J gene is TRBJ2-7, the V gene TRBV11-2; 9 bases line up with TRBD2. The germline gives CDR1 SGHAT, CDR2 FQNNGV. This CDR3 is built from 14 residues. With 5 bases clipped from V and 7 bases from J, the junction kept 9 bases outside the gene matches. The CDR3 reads CASSTQRGAREQYF. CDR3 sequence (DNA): TGTGCCAGCAGCACCCAGCGGGGGGCTAGGGAGCAGTACTTC.

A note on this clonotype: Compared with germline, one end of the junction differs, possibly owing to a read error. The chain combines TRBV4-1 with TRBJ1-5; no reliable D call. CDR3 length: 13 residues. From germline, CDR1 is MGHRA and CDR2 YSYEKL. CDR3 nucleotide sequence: TGCGCCAGCAGCCTTGAGAGCAATCAGCCCCACCATTTT. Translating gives CASSLESNQPHHF.

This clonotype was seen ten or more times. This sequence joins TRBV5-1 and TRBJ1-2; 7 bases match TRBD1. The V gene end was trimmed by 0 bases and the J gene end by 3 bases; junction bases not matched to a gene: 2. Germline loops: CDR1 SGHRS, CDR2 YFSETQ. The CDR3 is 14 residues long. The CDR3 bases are TGCGCCAGCAGCTTGGCCGGGACAGACTATGGCTACACCTTC. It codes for CASSLAGTDYGYTF.

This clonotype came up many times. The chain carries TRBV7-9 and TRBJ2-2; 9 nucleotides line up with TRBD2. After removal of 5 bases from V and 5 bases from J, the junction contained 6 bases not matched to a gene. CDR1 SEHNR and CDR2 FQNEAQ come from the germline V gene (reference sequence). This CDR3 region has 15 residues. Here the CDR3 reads CASSPAGGLTGELFF. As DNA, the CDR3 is TGTGCCAGCAGCCCGGCGGGGGGGTTAACCGGGGAGCTGTTTTTT.

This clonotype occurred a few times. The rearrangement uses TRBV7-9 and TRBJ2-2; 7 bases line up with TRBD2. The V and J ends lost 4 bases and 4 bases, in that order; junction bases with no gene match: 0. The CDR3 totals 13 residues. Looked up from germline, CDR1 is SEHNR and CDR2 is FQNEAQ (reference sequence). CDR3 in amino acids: CASSSGGTGELFF. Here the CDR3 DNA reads TGTGCCAGCAGCTCGGGAGGCACCGGGGAGCTGTTTTTT.

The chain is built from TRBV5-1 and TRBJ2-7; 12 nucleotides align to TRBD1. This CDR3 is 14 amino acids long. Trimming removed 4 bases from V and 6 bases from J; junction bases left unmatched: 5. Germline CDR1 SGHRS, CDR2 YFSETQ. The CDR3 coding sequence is TGCGCCAGCAGCAAGGGACAGGGGGCTCGCGAGCAGTACTTC. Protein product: CASSKGQGAREQYF. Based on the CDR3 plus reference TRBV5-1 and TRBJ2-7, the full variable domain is KAGVTQTPRYLIKTRGQQVTLSCSPISGHRSVSWYQQTPGQGLQFLFEYFSETQRNKGNFPGRFSGRQFSNSRSEMNVSTLELGDSALYLCASSKGQGAREQYFGPGTRLTVT.

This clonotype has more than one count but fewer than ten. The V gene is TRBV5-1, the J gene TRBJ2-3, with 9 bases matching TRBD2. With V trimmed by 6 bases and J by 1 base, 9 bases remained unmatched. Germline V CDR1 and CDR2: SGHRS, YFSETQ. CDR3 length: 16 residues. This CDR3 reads CASTISPSGGTDTQYF. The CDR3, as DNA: TGCGCCAGCACCATTAGTCCTAGCGGGGGCACAGATACGCAGTATTTT.

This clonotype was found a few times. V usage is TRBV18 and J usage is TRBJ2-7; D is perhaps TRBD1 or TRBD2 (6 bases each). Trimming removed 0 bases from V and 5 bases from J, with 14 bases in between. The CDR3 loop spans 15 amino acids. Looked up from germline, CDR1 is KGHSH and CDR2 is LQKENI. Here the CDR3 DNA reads TGTGCCAGCTCACCACCTCGGGGGCGGCCGGACGAGCAGTACTTC. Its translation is CASSPPRGRPDEQYF.